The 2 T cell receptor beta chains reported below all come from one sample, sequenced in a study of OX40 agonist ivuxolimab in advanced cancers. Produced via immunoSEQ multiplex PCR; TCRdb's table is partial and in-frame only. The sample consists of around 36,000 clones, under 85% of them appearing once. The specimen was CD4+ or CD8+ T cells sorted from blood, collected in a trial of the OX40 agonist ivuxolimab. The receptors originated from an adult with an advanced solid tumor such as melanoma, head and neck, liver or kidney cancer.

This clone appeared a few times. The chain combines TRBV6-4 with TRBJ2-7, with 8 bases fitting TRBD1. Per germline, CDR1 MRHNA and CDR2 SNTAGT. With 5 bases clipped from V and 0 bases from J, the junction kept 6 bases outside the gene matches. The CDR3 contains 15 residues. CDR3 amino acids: CASSTSGTGSYEQYF. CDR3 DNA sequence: TGTGCCAGCAGTACATCCGGGACAGGCTCCTACGAGCAGTACTTC.

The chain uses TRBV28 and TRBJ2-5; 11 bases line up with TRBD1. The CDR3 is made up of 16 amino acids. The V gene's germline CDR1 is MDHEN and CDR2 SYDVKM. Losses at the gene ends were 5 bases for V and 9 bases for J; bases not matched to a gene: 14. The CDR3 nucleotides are TGTGCCAGCAGTCTAACCGGGACAGGGGGAGCGGGGGCCCAGTACTTC. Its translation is CASSLTGTGGAGAQYF.